These T cell receptor beta chains were read from a single sample in a study of blood T cell repertoires in COVID-19. Sequencing was performed with immunoSEQ multiplex PCR; in TCRdb, only in-frame clones are kept and a portion is missing. The sample holds roughly 200,000 clones; approximately 80% are singletons and the top ten take approximately 15%. Sample: peripheral blood. The receptor set was obtained from a man aged 50 to 60 who had recovered from COVID-19. Each CDR3 is given with its conserved first and last residue. Fields, in order: V gene, D gene, clone size, J gene, CDR3 DNA, CDR3 protein. The D gene is left open where the match is weak. Part of the rows lack a size; the others show once, few, many or a class for expanded clones.

TRBV19	-	few	TRBJ2-1	TGTGCCAGTAGTATAGCGACTAACAATGAGCAGTTCTTC	CASSIATNNEQFF
TRBV3-1/TRBV3-2	-	-	TRBJ2-2	TGTGCCAGCAGCCAAGTTAACGGGGAGCTGTTTTTT	CASSQVNGELFF
TRBV27	-	-	TRBJ2-1	TGTGCCAGCAGACATGGGGGTGGCTCAGGTCGGGGACTGCCAAACAATGAGCAGTTCTTC	CASRHGGGSGRGLPNNEQFF
TRBV19	TRBD1	once	TRBJ2-1	TGTGCCAGTAGGGTGGGGACAGGGGTCAATGAGCAGTTCTTC	CASRVGTGVNEQFF
TRBV7-9	-	-	TRBJ2-3	TGTGCCAGCAGCTTAAACCTAGTCAGCAGTGGGGATACGCAGTATTTT	CASSLNLVSSGDTQYF
TRBV6-2/TRBV6-3	TRBD2	many	TRBJ2-7	TGTGCCAGCAGTTACGGGACTAGCGGGTACGAGCAGTACTTC	CASSYGTSGYEQYF
TRBV30	-	-	TRBJ1-3	TGTGCCTGGAGAACAGATGGAAACACCATATATTTT	CAWRTDGNTIYF
TRBV18	-	-	TRBJ2-7	TGTGCCAGCTCACCACCCGTGGGAGGAACCTACGAGCAGTACTTC	CASSPPVGGTYEQYF
TRBV6-5	TRBD1	once	TRBJ2-7	TGTGCCAGCAGTAGAGCCGGACAGGGGGCCTACGAGCAGTACTTC	CASSRAGQGAYEQYF
TRBV2	-	-	TRBJ2-3	TGTGCCAGCAGGTCTAACACAGATACGCAGTATTTT	CASRSNTDTQYF
TRBV6-5	TRBD1	-	TRBJ2-1	TGTGCCAGCAGTTGGACAGGGAGTATGGACAATGAGCAGTTCTTC	CASSWTGSMDNEQFF
TRBV10-3	TRBD1	-	TRBJ2-5	TGTGCCATCTCCGGTAAATTCATAGGGACAGTTGACGAGACCCAGTACTTC	CAISGKFIGTVDETQYF
TRBV15	TRBD2	-	TRBJ2-1	TGTGCCACCAGCAGAGATCCGGGGGGGCCCAATGAGCAGTTCTTC	CATSRDPGGPNEQFF
TRBV10-3	TRBD1	-	TRBJ1-5	TGTGCCGCTGCCGGGACAGGAGGGGGCCAGCCCCAGCATTTT	CAAAGTGGGQPQHF
TRBV5-4	-	-	TRBJ2-7	TGTGCCAGCAGCCCGCGGCCAGCTACTTCCTACGAGCAGTACTTC	CASSPRPATSYEQYF
TRBV10-3	-	-	TRBJ1-1	TGTGCCATCACCTCTCATAGGAGCGGGGACACTGAAGCTTTCTTT	CAITSHRSGDTEAFF
TRBV4-2	TRBD1	few	TRBJ1-5	TGTGCCAGCAGTAAGGAGGGGGCGGTGGGTCAGCCCCAGCATTTT	CASSKEGAVGQPQHF
TRBV5-1	-	-	TRBJ2-7	TGCGCCAGCAGCTTGCCGGGAGTGTACGAGCAGTACTTC	CASSLPGVYEQYF
TRBV6-5	TRBD1	-	TRBJ1-5	TGTGCCAGCTTCCGGGACAGGGGGTCCAATCAGCCCCAGCATTTT	CASFRDRGSNQPQHF
TRBV28	-	-	TRBJ2-7	TGTGCCAGCAGTTTAATGGGGGGTGGGAACGGGGAGCAGTACTTC	CASSLMGGGNGEQYF
TRBV11-2	TRBD1	-	TRBJ2-7	TGTGCCAGCAGCTTGACAACGGACAGGGCGGTCGAGCAGTACTTC	CASSLTTDRAVEQYF
TRBV21-1	-	-	TRBJ2-7	TGTGCCAGCAGCAATGAGGACTCCTACGAGCAGTACTTC	CASSNEDSYEQYF
TRBV6-5	TRBD1	-	TRBJ2-7	TGTGCCATCGGGGACAGATCCTACGAGCAGTACTTC	CAIGDRSYEQYF
TRBV28	TRBD2	once	TRBJ2-3	TGTGCCAGCGGGAGGGATCCCACAGATACGCAGTATTTT	CASGRDPTDTQYF
TRBV6-2/TRBV6-3	-	few	TRBJ2-7	TGTGCCAGCAGCACCTCAGGGAGGTACGAGCAGTACTTC	CASSTSGRYEQYF
TRBV5-4	-	-	TRBJ2-2	TGTGCCAGCATCCGAGGAGGGACCGGGGAGCTGTTTTTT	CASIRGGTGELFF
TRBV3-1/TRBV3-2	-	-	TRBJ2-3	TGTGCCAGCAGCCAATGGCGGGGTAGCACAGATACGCAGTATTTT	CASSQWRGSTDTQYF
TRBV6-5	TRBD2	-	TRBJ2-7	TGTGCCAGCAGACCCCGACTAGCGGGAGTCGAGCAGTACTTC	CASRPRLAGVEQYF
TRBV9	-	-	TRBJ1-6	TGTGCCAGCAGCGCAACAGACAATTCACCCCTCCACTTT	CASSATDNSPLHF
TRBV30	TRBD1	many	TRBJ1-4	TGTGCCTGGAGTCGGACAGGGGTGGATTTAGCAACTAATGAAAAACTGTTTTTT	CAWSRTGVDLATNEKLFF
TRBV7-2	-	-	TRBJ1-5	TGTGCCAGCAGCTTCTACGTCAATCAGCCCCAGCATTTT	CASSFYVNQPQHF
TRBV18	-	few	TRBJ2-5	TGTGCCAGCTCAGGGAAGCGGGAAGAGACCCAGTACTTC	CASSGKREETQYF
TRBV4-1	-	-	TRBJ2-7	TGCGCCAGCAGCCAACCCGCGGGGTACGAGCAGTACTTC	CASSQPAGYEQYF
TRBV24-1	TRBD1	-	TRBJ2-5	TGTGCCACCAGTGATGAGGGGGCTCGGGAGACCCAGTACTTC	CATSDEGARETQYF
TRBV5-5	TRBD1	-	TRBJ1-2	TGTGCCAGCAGCCGCGGACAGGCCCACTATGGCTACACCTTC	CASSRGQAHYGYTF
TRBV6-1	TRBD2	-	TRBJ2-1	TGTGCCAGCAGTGAATCAATAGCGGGAGGGACCAATGAGCAGTTCTTC	CASSESIAGGTNEQFF
TRBV18	-	-	TRBJ2-7	TGTGCCAGCTCACCACCGGTCGAGGACACATACGAGCAGTACTTC	CASSPPVEDTYEQYF
TRBV7-2	-	-	TRBJ2-2	TGTGCCAGCAGCTTAGTAGCTCAGTTGGGTAGGGAGCTGTTTTTT	CASSLVAQLGRELFF
TRBV4-3	TRBD1	-	TRBJ2-3	TGCGCCAGCAGCCCACAGGGGGCTTCGGGCACAGATACGCAGTATTTT	CASSPQGASGTDTQYF
TRBV4-1	-	few	TRBJ1-4	TGCGCCAGCAGCCAAGAGGGGTTTGTAGGAGGGAAACTGTTTTTT	CASSQEGFVGGKLFF
TRBV4-2	TRBD2	once	TRBJ2-2	TGTGCCAGCAGCCAAGTTGGCGGGGGGACAAACACCGGGGAGCTGTTTTTT	CASSQVGGGTNTGELFF
TRBV19	-	few	TRBJ2-1	TGTGCCAGTAGTGTACCGAGATTCTCCTACAATGAGCAGTTCTTC	CASSVPRFSYNEQFF
TRBV5-4	-	-	TRBJ1-1	TGTGCCAGCAGCTTGGATCGGGGATATGAAGCTTTCTTT	CASSLDRGYEAFF
TRBV6-1	TRBD1	-	TRBJ2-3	TGTGCCAGCAGTGAATATCGGACAGGGAGCACAGATACGCAGTATTTT	CASSEYRTGSTDTQYF
TRBV20-1	-	-	TRBJ2-7	TGCAGTGCCTCCGACAGCTACGAGCAGTACTTC	CSASDSYEQYF
TRBV9	TRBD1	many	TRBJ1-2	TGTGCCAGCAGCAAAGAGGGACAGAACTATGGCTACACCTTC	CASSKEGQNYGYTF
TRBV30	-	-	TRBJ1-5	TGTGCCTGGAGCTTCGGACAGATCAATCAGCCCCAGCATTTT	CAWSFGQINQPQHF
TRBV7-2	-	-	TRBJ2-7	TGTGCCAGCAGCATAACAGGGAGCTCCTACGAGCAGTACTTC	CASSITGSSYEQYF
TRBV6-5	TRBD1	once	TRBJ2-3	TGTGCCAGCAGTTCTCTGGGACAGGGGACAGATACGCAGTATTTT	CASSSLGQGTDTQYF
TRBV3-1/TRBV3-2	TRBD2	-	TRBJ2-1	TGTGCCAGCAGCTCCCTAGCGGGAGGGAGGGCCAATGAGCAGTTCTTC	CASSSLAGGRANEQFF
TRBV6-6	-	-	TRBJ2-7	TGTGCCAGCAGTTACCCACAGGCCCTTGGAACCTACGAGCAGTACTTC	CASSYPQALGTYEQYF
TRBV28	-	-	TRBJ1-2	TGTGCCAGCAGTTTCTGGGCACGAACTAACTATGGCTACACCTTC	CASSFWARTNYGYTF
TRBV19	TRBD1	-	TRBJ1-1	TGTGCCAGTAGCGACAGGGACCAGGGCACTGAAGCTTTCTTT	CASSDRDQGTEAFF
TRBV7-3	TRBD2	once	TRBJ2-5	TGTGCCAGCAGCTTAAGGCTAGCGGGAGGAGAGACCCAGTACTTC	CASSLRLAGGETQYF
TRBV5-8	-	-	TRBJ1-4	TGTGCCAGCAGCTCCGGACAGCCGGTCGGTGAAAAACTGTTTTTT	CASSSGQPVGEKLFF
TRBV27	TRBD2	-	TRBJ2-4	TGTGCCAGCAGGCCGGGACTAGCGGGAGGGAGGCTAGCCAAAAACATTCAGTACTTC	CASRPGLAGGRLAKNIQYF
TRBV11-2	TRBD1	-	TRBJ2-7	TGTGCCAGCAGCCCCTTGGGACAGTCCTACGAGCAGTACTTC	CASSPLGQSYEQYF